The 32 T cell receptor beta chains given below trace back to one sample, sequenced in a study of control samples from healthy donors and cancer patients. Profiling relied on immunoSEQ multiplex PCR, and the TCRdb table lists in-frame clones only, not all of them. The data hold 100,000 to 150,000 clones, with 89% observed a single time. The specimen was blood. The receptors here all came from a man aged 50-59 years in good health.

The gene calls are TRBV27 and TRBJ2-7; 12 nucleotides line up with TRBD1. The CDR3 has 17 residues. The V and J ends lost 0 bases and 4 bases, in that order; junction bases with no gene match: 7. The germline V gene has CDR1 MNHEY and CDR2 SMNVEV (reference sequence). CDR3 DNA sequence: TGTGCCAGCAGTTTATCTTGGGGGACAGGGGGCGAGTACGAGCAGTACTTC. The encoded protein is CASSLSWGTGGEYEQYF.

V is TRBV10-3 and J is TRBJ1-1; the match to TRBD1 covers 10 bases. The CDR3 has 13 amino acids. Per the germline V gene, CDR1 is ENHRY and CDR2 is SYGVKD. V lost 9 bases, J lost 5 bases, and 6 bases stayed unmatched. The CDR3: CAITDRGGTEAFF. The CDR3 DNA reads as TGTGCCATAACGGACAGGGGGGGAACTGAAGCTTTCTTT.

V is TRBV5-1 and J is TRBJ1-2; D call uncertain. Germline V lookup: CDR1 SGHRS, CDR2 YFSETQ. V was clipped by 0 bases and J by 7 bases, with 7 bases between them. This CDR3 spans 12 amino acids. CDR3: CASSLEVGGYTF. The CDR3, as DNA: TGCGCCAGCAGCTTGGAAGTCGGTGGCTACACCTTC.

The V gene is TRBV7-9, the J gene TRBJ2-5; D is ambiguous. V was shortened by 4 bases and J by 2 bases, with 14 bases between the two germline ends. This CDR3 has 15 residues. The germline CDR1 and CDR2 sequences are SEHNR and FQNEAQ (reference sequence). The DNA of the CDR3 is TGTGCCAGCAGCTCCCTACGTGGGGTACAAGAGACCCAGTACTTC. Protein product: CASSSLRGVQETQYF.

This clone has just a few counts. V is TRBV11-2 and J is TRBJ1-2, with a weak D call TRBD1 (5 bases). The germline V and J ends were trimmed by 0 bases and 2 bases, with 10 bases remaining between them. Germline V lookup: CDR1 SGHAT, CDR2 FQNNGV. This CDR3 contains 15 residues. The CDR3 bases are TGTGCCAGCAGCTTAGATAACGGGGACAACTATGGCTACACCTTC. Amino acid sequence: CASSLDNGDNYGYTF.

The chain links TRBV6-5 to TRBJ2-1, with a tentative D call TRBD1 (5 bases). V was clipped by 6 bases and J by 4 bases, with 13 bases between them. This CDR3 comprises 14 residues. The germline V gene has CDR1 MNHEY and CDR2 SVGAGI. The CDR3 protein is CASRPGLGYNEQFF. CDR3 in DNA: TGTGCCAGCAGGCCAGGGTTAGGGTACAATGAGCAGTTCTTC.

This chain joins TRBV27 and TRBJ1-1, with 9 bases lining up with TRBD1. Trimming at V came to 7 bases and at J to 5 bases, leaving 11 bases not matched to a gene. Germline CDR1 MNHEY, CDR2 SMNVEV (reference sequence). This CDR3 is built from 15 residues. The CDR3, as DNA: TGTGCCAGCACTCGACAGGGGGGTTTTGGGACTGAAGCTTTCTTT. It is translated as CASTRQGGFGTEAFF.

The chain carries TRBV24-1 and TRBJ2-5; perhaps TRBD1 as D (6 bases). Per germline, CDR1 KGHDR and CDR2 SFDVKD. The CDR3 loop spans 15 amino acids. The V end lost 4 bases, the J end lost 5 bases, and 16 bases lay between the germline ends. The CDR3, as DNA: TGTGCCACCAGTGACCCGCAGGGGATCGGGGAGACCCAGTACTTC. Translated, it gives CATSDPQGIGETQYF.

This clone was recorded a few times. In DNA, the CDR3 is TGCGCCAGCAGCTTGGCCCGGCAAAGCTATGGCTACACCTTC. Translating gives CASSLARQSYGYTF. The genes are TRBV5-1 and TRBJ1-2, with unresolved D. Trimming removed 0 bases from V and 4 bases from J, with 10 bases in between. The germline V gene has CDR1 SGHRS and CDR2 YFSETQ. The length of the CDR3 is 14 residues.

This clone was recorded only once. J is TRBJ1-5 and V is TRBV18; the D is unclear. Germline V CDR1 and CDR2: KGHSH, LQKENI. The CDR3 is made up of 12 amino acids. Trimming removed 0 bases from V and 5 bases from J, with 2 bases in between. The CDR3 sequence is CASSPPDQPQHF. The CDR3 DNA sequence: TGTGCCAGCTCACCACCTGATCAGCCCCAGCATTTT.

This chain connects TRBV29-1 to TRBJ1-2; D may be TRBD1 (6 bases). CDR3 length: 14 residues. V was clipped by 3 bases and J by 8 bases, with 19 bases between them. Germline CDR1 reads SQVTM; CDR2 reads ANQGSEA. The CDR3 DNA is TGCAGCGTTGATAATAGAGGGGGAGGATGGGGCTACACCTTC. Protein product: CSVDNRGGGWGYTF.

The chain carries TRBV24-1 and TRBJ2-5; D unclear. CDR3 length: 13 residues. V was pared by 4 bases and J by 2 bases, with 7 bases between. Germline assignment: CDR1 KGHDR and CDR2 SFDVKD. CDR3 nucleotide sequence: TGTGCCACCAGTGACGGATCTCAAGAGACCCAGTACTTC. It is translated as CATSDGSQETQYF.

This chain uses TRBV5-1 with TRBJ1-3, with D unclear. The germline V and J ends were trimmed by 1 base and 2 bases, with 19 bases remaining between them. Per germline, CDR1 SGHRS and CDR2 YFSETQ. This CDR3 is 18 amino acids long. CDR3 amino acids: CASSLRPLGLQAGNTIYF. CDR3 coding DNA: TGCGCCAGCAGCTTGCGACCCCTGGGTCTCCAGGCTGGAAACACCATATATTTT.

This chain joins TRBV2 and TRBJ2-2, with D possibly being TRBD1 (6 bases). The CDR3 is made up of 17 amino acids. Trimming pared 5 bases from V and 1 base from J, leaving 17 bases between. Germline V gene lookup returns CDR1 SNHLY and CDR2 FYNNEI. This chain's CDR3 is CASSRDIRGGNTGELFF. CDR3 DNA: TGTGCCAGCAGTCGGGACATAAGAGGAGGGAACACCGGGGAGCTGTTTTTT.

J is TRBJ1-1 and V is TRBV30, with TRBD1 as a possible D gene (5 bases). The CDR3 loop spans 13 amino acids. V lost 4 bases and J 0 bases, leaving 9 bases between the germline ends. Germline V CDR1 and CDR2: GTSNPN, SVGIG (reference sequence). CDR3 amino acids: CAWNSGLNTEAFF. CDR3 bases: TGTGCCTGGAATTCAGGGTTGAACACTGAAGCTTTCTTT.

V and J are TRBV7-9 and TRBJ2-1; 9 bases match TRBD1. Germline loops: CDR1 SEHNR, CDR2 FQNEAQ (reference sequence). This CDR3 has 15 amino acids. The ends lost 5 bases at V and 4 bases at J; junction bases unmatched: 6. CDR3 nucleotides: TGTGCCAGCAGCCCCCGACAGGGGGGGTACAATGAGCAGTTCTTC. Translation: CASSPRQGGYNEQFF.

The chain carries TRBV5-4 and TRBJ2-2, with a weak D call TRBD1 (6 bases). Per the germline V gene, CDR1 is SGHNT and CDR2 is YYREEE (reference sequence). The CDR3 contains 15 residues. V was clipped by 4 bases and J by 4 bases, with 14 bases between them. The CDR3: CASSPDSQFTGELFF. CDR3 coding DNA: TGTGCCAGCAGCCCGGACAGCCAGTTCACCGGGGAGCTGTTTTTT.

This chain connects TRBV5-1 to TRBJ1-2; D is ambiguous. There are 14 residues in the CDR3. CDR1 and CDR2 (germline): SGHRS, YFSETQ. V gave up 0 bases and J gave up 4 bases, with 10 bases separating them. The CDR3 bases are TGCGCCAGCAGCTTGGTAGGGAGAGGCTATGGCTACACCTTC. Translation gives CASSLVGRGYGYTF.

The chain is built from TRBV7-2 and TRBJ2-7; D could derive from TRBD1 or TRBD2 (7 bases each). Deletions cut 1 base from V and 6 bases from J, with 25 bases between. In germline, CDR1 is SGHTA, CDR2 FQGNSA. The CDR3 has 18 residues. CDR3 residues: CASSLEGGSRGARGEQYF. The CDR3 DNA reads as TGTGCCAGCAGCTTAGAAGGGGGCTCTCGGGGGGCCCGCGGCGAGCAGTACTTC.

The genes are TRBV27 and TRBJ1-3; 11 bases are a match to TRBD1. Trimming took 5 bases from V and 0 from J; bases not matched to a gene: 6. The CDR3 has 17 residues. CDR1 is MNHEY and CDR2 is SMNVEV in the germline V gene (reference sequence). The CDR3 region is CASSPGQGVSSGNTIYF. The CDR3 DNA is TGTGCCAGCAGTCCGGGACAGGGGGTAAGCTCTGGAAACACCATATATTTT.

This clone was detected only a few times. V usage is TRBV7-2 and J usage is TRBJ2-7; unclear D gene. CDR1 is SGHTA and CDR2 is FQGNSA in the germline V gene. Trimming pared 1 base from V and 2 bases from J, leaving 9 bases between. The CDR3 has 14 residues. CDR3 nucleotide sequence: TGTGCCAGCAGCTTAGACCCGGAACCCTACGAGCAGTACTTC. Translated: CASSLDPEPYEQYF.

The chain links TRBV30 to TRBJ1-2; unclear D gene. Germline assignment: CDR1 GTSNPN and CDR2 SVGIG (reference sequence). The V end was cut by 1 base, the J end by 0 bases, with 9 bases between. CDR3 length equals 14 residues. The CDR3, as DNA: TGTGCCTGGAGTGACGAGACGACTAACTATGGCTACACCTTC. Translation gives CAWSDETTNYGYTF.

V is TRBV6-5 and J is TRBJ1-5, with no clear D. The germline CDR1 and CDR2 sequences are MNHEY and SVGAGI. The CDR3 is 14 amino acids. V shed 5 bases and J shed 2 bases, with 10 bases lying between them. In nucleotides, the CDR3 is TGTGCCAGCAGTCGCGGAAGGCGCAATCAGCCCCAGCATTTT. Its translation: CASSRGRRNQPQHF.

The DNA of the CDR3 is TGCAGTGCTAGTTATGATCGTGATTACGAGCAGTACTTC. Its translation: CSASYDRDYEQYF. The chain links TRBV20-1 to TRBJ2-7; D is unclear. The CDR3 loop spans 13 amino acids. V lost 3 bases, J lost 4 bases, and 13 bases lay in between. Germline V gives CDR1 DFQATT, CDR2 SNEGSKA (reference sequence).

V gene TRBV7-2 combines with J gene TRBJ2-7; tentatively, D is TRBD1 (5 bases). Trimming cost V 5 bases and J 3 bases, with 11 bases left between them. The CDR3 consists of 13 residues. CDR1 and CDR2 from the germline V gene are SGHTA and FQGNSA. The CDR3 region is CASSEDKSYEQYF. In DNA form, the CDR3 reads TGTGCCAGCAGCGAGGACAAGAGCTACGAGCAGTACTTC.

The genes are TRBV12-3 or TRBV12-4 and TRBJ2-7; D not resolved. CDR3 length equals 12 residues. Trimming took off 2 bases at V and 4 bases at J, with 6 bases between the two ends. CDR3 DNA sequence: TGTGCCAGCAGTTTATCAAGATACGAGCAGTACTTC. Its translation: CASSLSRYEQYF.

V usage is TRBV5-1 and J usage is TRBJ2-3; D is perhaps TRBD1 or TRBD2 (5 bases each). V was shortened by 0 bases and J by 1 base, with 15 bases between the two germline ends. This CDR3 is 17 amino acids long. The germline CDR1 and CDR2 sequences are SGHRS and YFSETQ. The CDR3, as DNA: TGCGCCAGCAGCTTGGGGGGACCCCAACAGGGCACAGATACGCAGTATTTT. Translating it yields CASSLGGPQQGTDTQYF.

CDR3 in amino acids: CASSLDGGTDTQYF. The CDR3 coding sequence is TGCGCCAGCAGCTTGGATGGGGGCACAGATACGCAGTATTTT. The rearrangement joins TRBV5-1 to TRBJ2-3; no firm D call. With 0 bases removed from V and 1 base from J, the gap between germline ends came to 6 bases. CDR1 and CDR2 from the germline V gene are SGHRS and YFSETQ. The CDR3 extends over 14 amino acids.

J is TRBJ1-1 and V is TRBV5-1, with 7 positions matching TRBD1. The CDR3 runs to 14 residues. V shed 2 bases and J 3 bases; nucleotides not matched to a gene: 4. Germline V gene data show CDR1 as SGHRS and CDR2 as YFSETQ. The CDR3 spells CASSLDRVDTEAFF. CDR3 DNA: TGCGCCAGCAGCTTAGACAGGGTTGACACTGAAGCTTTCTTT.

For this clone: Relative to the germline gene, one junction end is altered; a read error may explain this. CDR3 loop: CASSRTGSGSTIYF. The CDR3, as DNA: TGTGCCAGCAGCAGGACAGGGTCTGGAAGCACCATATATTTT. The chain has TRBV6-5 and TRBJ1-3; 8 positions agree with TRBD1. Germline assignment: CDR1 MNHEY and CDR2 SVGAGI. The CDR3 loop spans 14 amino acids.

The rearrangement joins TRBV19 to TRBJ1-1; a weak D match, TRBD1 (6 bases). V gave up 6 bases and J gave up 0 bases, with 14 bases separating them. CDR1 is LNHDA, CDR2 SQIVND, per germline (reference sequence). CDR3 length: 15 residues. CDR3 loop: CASRWGTGMNTEAFF. Written as DNA, the CDR3 is TGTGCCAGTAGATGGGGCACAGGGATGAACACTGAAGCTTTCTTT. Based on the CDR3 plus reference TRBV19 and TRBJ1-1, the full variable domain is DGGITQSPKYLFRKEGQNVTLSCEQNLNHDAMYWYRQDPGQGLRLIYYSQIVNDFQKGDIAEGYSVSREKKESFPLTVTSAQKNPTAFYLCASRWGTGMNTEAFFGQGTRLTVV.

Concerning this clone itself: Other nucleotide sequences in the sample specify the same CDR3. The rearrangement joins TRBV9 to TRBJ1-1; tentatively, D is TRBD1 (5 bases). V was shortened by 3 bases and J by 1 base, with 10 bases between the two germline ends. The length of the CDR3 is 14 residues. The germline V gene encodes CDR1 SGDLS and CDR2 YYNGEE. The CDR3 bases are TGTGCCAGCAGCGACCGAACAGGGAACACTGAAGCTTTCTTT. This sequence encodes CASSDRTGNTEAFF.